This T cell receptor (beta chain) was obtained from a study of tumor-infiltrating lymphocytes in primary liver carcinoma. Study overall: Productive TCRbeta read yields ran from roughly 3.6 to 7.1 million per sample and were similar between tissues.

Overall study results and limits: Blood had a significantly lower top-250-clone fraction than tumors did (p = 0.039).

A primer in the constant region served to generate TCR beta cDNA from 450 to 600 ng of total RNA. A slightly modified ARM-PCR protocol with three nested multiplex PCR rounds produced these TCR beta libraries. TRBV1-TRBV30 forward primers paired with a C-beta reverse primer were used in the first two PCR rounds, which ran around 10 cycles each. TCRdb reanalysed the multiplex PCR reads using MiXCR and keeps one entry per CDR3 protein. The sample yields about 50,000 distinct CDR3 sequences, roughly 80% seen once. Trimming took 4 bases from V and 6 from J, leaving 20 bases between them. Germline CDR1 and CDR2: SGHKS and YYEKEE (reference sequence). The CDR3 spans 15 residues. Co-extracted RNA and DNA came from roughly 20-30 mg of unsorted bulk tissue. Concerning this clonotype itself: The antigen is not known. The CDR3 does not close with the conserved phenylalanine or tryptophan, likely indicating a read error.

The J gene is TRBJ2-7, the V gene TRBV5-5, with a weak D call TRBD2 (5 bases). Sequenced sample: liver tumor tissue from sampling region 5. Subset given: tumor region T5, tumor centre. The clonotype comes from a middle-aged man with primary liver carcinoma and hepatitis B virus infection. The CDR3 is CASSPAAVPFSEQYL. Here the CDR3 DNA reads TGTGCCAGCAGCCCAGCGGCAGTTCCCTTCTCCGAGCAGTACCTC.